This T cell receptor (beta chain) was profiled in a study of T cell responses to AZD1222 COVID-19 vaccine. Germline V gene sequence: CDR1 LGHNT, CDR2 FRNRAP. The CDR3 is made up of 15 amino acids. Losses at the gene ends were 6 bases for V and 6 bases for J; bases not matched to a gene: 6. Sequencing was performed with immunoSEQ multiplex PCR; in TCRdb, only in-frame clones are kept and a portion is missing. The sample includes about 130,000 clones, 80% to 90% seen only once; the top ten take 4.5% to 6%. J is TRBJ1-6 and V is TRBV12-5; the match to TRBD1 covers 9 bases. The sample here was peripheral blood, taken on day 0 of AZD1222 vaccination. This TCR was sampled from an adult in good health. The CDR3 reads CASGPGQGGNSPLHF. CDR3 DNA: TGTGCTAGTGGACCGGGACAGGGTGGTAATTCACCCCTCCACTTT.